What follows are 29 T cell receptor beta chains derived from one specimen sequenced in a study of CD8+CD57+ T cells in acquired aplastic anemia. Genomic DNA acted as the template from which TCR beta VDJ combination and CDR3 sequence profiling were carried out. A single record per CDR3 protein comes from TCRdb applying MiXCR to the reads. Of around 200,000 distinct CDR3 sequences listed, around 63% are singletons. The specimen sequenced was sorted CD4+, CD8+, or CD8+CD57+ T cells (not recorded which) from PBMCs. The receptors shown here come from a human donor in good health.

Many counts were recorded for this clonotype. This sequence joins TRBV6-2 or TRBV6-3 and TRBJ2-2; 11 positions match TRBD2. J was trimmed by 0 bases and V by 5 bases; bases with no gene match: 2. The CDR3 is 16 residues long. Germline V gene data show CDR1 as MNHEY and CDR2 as SVGEGT. CDR3 DNA sequence: TGTGCCAGCAGTCCGGGACTAGCGGCGAACACCGGGGAGCTGTTTTTT. Translated, it gives CASSPGLAANTGELFF.

Only a few counts were recorded for this clonotype. This sequence joins TRBV2 and TRBJ2-7, with 10 bases fitting TRBD2. The CDR3 extends over 14 amino acids. Per the germline V gene, CDR1 is SNHLY and CDR2 is FYNNEI. With 6 bases clipped from V and 2 bases from J, the junction kept 4 bases outside the gene matches. CDR3 sequence reads: CASRRTSGPYEQYF. In nucleotides, the CDR3 is TGTGCCAGCAGGCGGACTAGCGGCCCCTACGAGCAGTACTTC.

CDR3 loop: CASSFGTGETQYF. DNA of the CDR3: TGTGCCAGCAGCTTTGGAACGGGAGAGACCCAGTACTTC. The chain couples TRBV7-9 to TRBJ2-5; D uncertain. The CDR3 contains 13 residues. V dropped 3 bases and J dropped 4 bases, with 9 bases sitting between them. CDR1 is SEHNR and CDR2 is FQNEAQ in the germline V gene (reference sequence).

The genes are TRBV20-1 and TRBJ1-5, with D uncertain. Trimming took off 0 bases at V and 4 bases at J, with 13 bases between the two ends. Germline V gene lookup returns CDR1 DFQATT and CDR2 SNEGSKA (reference sequence). The CDR3 extends over 15 amino acids. The CDR3 region is CSAREIGWGNQPQHF. The DNA for the CDR3 is TGCAGTGCTAGAGAGATCGGGTGGGGAAATCAGCCCCAGCATTTT.

Here the CDR3 DNA reads TGTGCCAGTAGTATACTGAGAGGGGTTGTGAATCAGCCCCAGCATTTT. Residues: CASSILRGVVNQPQHF. The chain carries TRBV19 and TRBJ1-5; TRBD1 might be the D (5 bases). Germline V gives CDR1 LNHDA, CDR2 SQIVND (reference sequence). Trimming took off 2 bases at V and 4 bases at J, with 15 bases between the two ends. CDR3 length equals 16 residues. Supplemented by reference TRBV19 and TRBJ1-5, the full variable domain reads DGGITQSPKYLFRKEGQNVTLSCEQNLNHDAMYWYRQDPGQGLRLIYYSQIVNDFQKGDIAEGYSVSREKKESFPLTVTSAQKNPTAFYLCASSILRGVVNQPQHFGDGTRLSIL.

The chain carries TRBV10-3 and TRBJ1-2, with D perhaps matching TRBD1 (5 bases). The germline V and J ends were trimmed by 3 bases and 3 bases, with 8 bases remaining between them. Germline loops: CDR1 ENHRY, CDR2 SYGVKD. The CDR3 runs to 13 residues. Here the CDR3 reads CAISEDSYYGYTF. The CDR3 nucleotides are TGTGCCATCAGTGAAGACAGCTACTATGGCTACACCTTC.

The CDR3 region has the DNA TGTGCCAGCAGCCAATCCTGGGACAGGGGAAGGGAGCTGTTTTTT. Its translation: CASSQSWDRGRELFF. The chain is built from TRBV7-2 and TRBJ2-2, with 10 bases matching TRBD1. Trimming at V came to 5 bases and at J to 9 bases, leaving 9 bases not matched to a gene. The CDR3 has 15 amino acids. Germline V gene sequence: CDR1 SGHTA, CDR2 FQGNSA.

V is TRBV7-2 and J is TRBJ2-2; 8 bases align to TRBD2. Germline-derived CDR1 and CDR2 are SGHTA and FQGNSA. The CDR3 contains 13 residues. J gave up 4 bases and V 8 bases, and 3 bases lay outside the gene matches. The chain's CDR3 is CASQLAGTGELFF. The CDR3, as DNA: TGTGCCAGCCAGCTAGCGGGCACCGGGGAGCTGTTTTTT. The variable domain in full, with the rest retrieved from reference TRBV7-2 and TRBJ2-2, is GAGVSQSPSNKVTEKGKDVELRCDPISGHTALYWYRQSLGQGLEFLIYFQGNSAPDKSGLPSDRFSAERTGGSVSTLTIQRTQQEDSAVYLCASQLAGTGELFFGEGSRLTVL.

This rearrangement joins TRBV10-3 to TRBJ2-1; 8 bases fit TRBD2. Per germline, CDR1 ENHRY and CDR2 SYGVKD. The ends lost 0 bases at V and 5 bases at J; junction bases unmatched: 6. This CDR3 has 16 residues. CDR3 sequence: CAISESTLAEDNEQFF. As DNA, the CDR3 is TGTGCCATCAGTGAGTCGACACTAGCGGAAGACAATGAGCAGTTCTTC.

The chain is built from TRBV7-9 and TRBJ1-5; 7 nucleotides match TRBD1. The V segment lost 3 bases and the J segment 14 bases; nucleotides outside the gene matches: 10. CDR1 is SEHNR and CDR2 is FQNEAQ in the germline V gene (reference sequence). The CDR3 extends over 13 amino acids. The CDR3 sequence is CASSLSGQAYEHF. CDR3 nucleotides: TGTGCCAGCAGCTTGTCCGGACAGGCCTACGAGCATTTT.

The sample holds a few counts of this clonotype. This sequence joins TRBV7-3 and TRBJ2-7; D not resolved. V was pared by 2 bases and J by 5 bases, with 7 bases between. Germline CDR1 reads SGHTA; CDR2 reads FQGTGA. The CDR3 sequence is 12 residues long. The CDR3 here is CASSLLGDEQYF. The CDR3 DNA reads TGTGCCAGCAGCTTACTTGGGGACGAGCAGTACTTC.

This clonotype occurred a few times. A clone one base away is much larger, so this may be a read error. The CDR3 loop reads CASSQELGQSPNTIYF. The CDR3 DNA sequence: TGCGCCAGCAGCCAAGAACTGGGACAGTCTCCGAACACCATATATTTT. The chain couples TRBV4-1 to TRBJ1-3, with TRBD1 matching over 7 bases. The V gene's germline CDR1 is MGHRA and CDR2 YSYEKL. The CDR3 is made up of 16 amino acids. V lost 0 bases, J lost 7 bases, and 9 bases stayed unmatched.

This clonotype was seen at least ten times. This chain connects TRBV10-1 to TRBJ1-1; D gene unclear. Germline V gives CDR1 WNHNN, CDR2 SYGVQD (reference sequence). The CDR3 length is 12 residues. Trimming removed 3 bases from V and 7 bases from J, with 9 bases in between. The DNA for the CDR3 is TGCGCCAGCAGTGAATCTACGGGTGAAGCTTTCTTT. This encodes CASSESTGEAFF.

V usage is TRBV7-9 and J usage is TRBJ1-5; D perhaps matches TRBD1 (6 bases). The CDR3 totals 14 residues. The germline gives CDR1 SEHNR, CDR2 FQNEAQ (reference sequence). V was cut by 1 base and J by 6 bases, with 10 bases left in between. CDR3 nucleotides: TGTGCCAGCAGCTTAGACAGGGCGGGTCAGCCCCAGCATTTT. It yields the protein CASSLDRAGQPQHF.

The V and J genes are TRBV7-6 and TRBJ2-2, with D hard to call. CDR3 size: 13 residues. Germline-derived CDR1 and CDR2 are SGHVS and FNYEAQ. Trimming cost V 3 bases and J 6 bases, with 8 bases left between them. The CDR3 nucleotides read TGTGCCAGCAGCTTTCTTGATCCCGGGGAGCTGTTTTTT. This translates into CASSFLDPGELFF.

In this sample, this clonotype turned up many times. The CDR3 DNA reads TGCGCCAGCAGCCCAGCTACAGGGCTCGGGGACAATGAGCAGTTCTTC. Amino acids: CASSPATGLGDNEQFF. The chain joins TRBV4-3 to TRBJ2-1, with a possible D match to TRBD1 (6 bases). The CDR3 has 16 amino acids. Germline CDR1 is LGHNA and CDR2 is YSLEER. The V end lost 4 bases, the J end lost 5 bases, and 18 bases lay between the germline ends.

As concerns this clonotype: One end of the junction fails to match germline, which may point to a read error. This chain connects TRBV10-3 to TRBJ1-1; no clear D. CDR1 and CDR2 (germline): ENHRY, SYGVKD. The CDR3 totals 12 residues. The CDR3 spells CASSDPFTEAFF. Written as DNA, the CDR3 is TGCGCCAGCAGTGACCCGTTCACTGAAGCTTTCTTT.

V is TRBV20-1 and J is TRBJ2-3, with D perhaps being TRBD1 or TRBD2 (6 bases each). V dropped 3 bases and J dropped 2 bases, with 18 bases sitting between them. CDR3 length: 16 residues. Germline-derived CDR1 and CDR2 are DFQATT and SNEGSKA (reference sequence). CDR3: CSARDFEGGFTDTQYF. The CDR3 nucleotides read TGCAGTGCTAGGGACTTCGAGGGGGGATTCACAGATACGCAGTATTTT.

Many counts were recorded for this clonotype. The CDR3 DNA reads TGTGCCAGCAGCTTGGATCTGGGGTCCGGGGAGCTGTTTTTT. Its translation: CASSLDLGSGELFF. The J gene is TRBJ2-2, the V gene TRBV5-8; unclear D gene. V was shortened by 0 bases and J by 6 bases, with 9 bases between the two germline ends. This CDR3 has 14 amino acids. Germline V gene data show CDR1 as SGHTS and CDR2 as YDEGEE.

This rearrangement joins TRBV7-8 to TRBJ2-7; D perhaps matches TRBD2 (7 bases). The CDR3 is 16 residues long. V dropped 5 bases and J dropped 2 bases, with 19 bases sitting between them. Per the germline V gene, CDR1 is SGHVS and CDR2 is FQNEAQ. As DNA, the CDR3 is TGTGCCAGCAGCCCTAGCCCACAGGGAGGGGCCTACGAGCAGTACTTC. It yields the protein CASSPSPQGGAYEQYF.

V gene TRBV25-1 combines with J gene TRBJ2-5, with TRBD1 as a possible D gene (5 bases). Trimming removed 5 bases from V and 4 bases from J, with 20 bases in between. There are 16 residues in the CDR3. Germline loops: CDR1 MGHDK, CDR2 SYGVNS. CDR3 DNA sequence: TGTGCCAGCAGTCGCCGGGCAGTGGACACCTCAGAGACCCAGTACTTC. Its translation: CASSRRAVDTSETQYF.

The chain recombines TRBV20-1 with TRBJ2-5, with D possibly TRBD2 on 5 matching bases. Germline V gives CDR1 DFQATT, CDR2 SNEGSKA (reference sequence). The CDR3 runs to 15 residues. Trimming removed 0 bases from V and 1 base from J, with 12 bases in between. CDR3 amino acids: CSARDYPRGQETQYF. The CDR3 bases are TGCAGTGCTAGAGACTACCCTCGGGGCCAAGAGACCCAGTACTTC.

This chain links TRBV19 with TRBJ2-7; TRBD1 might be the D (6 bases). The CDR3 consists of 14 residues. The germline V gene encodes CDR1 LNHDA and CDR2 SQIVND (reference sequence). The germline V and J ends were trimmed by 5 bases and 0 bases, with 11 bases remaining between them. For the CDR3, the DNA is TGTGCCAGTAGTGGACAGAGTGGCTCCTACGAGCAGTACTTC. Its translation is CASSGQSGSYEQYF.

The chain carries TRBV24-1 and TRBJ2-2; D is undetermined. V dropped 7 bases and J dropped 3 bases, with 8 bases sitting between them. Germline V gene data show CDR1 as KGHDR and CDR2 as SFDVKD. There are 13 residues in the CDR3. The CDR3, as DNA: TGTGCCACCAGGAGTGGGGACACCGGGGAGCTGTTTTTT. Residues: CATRSGDTGELFF.

The chain joins TRBV7-2 to TRBJ1-5; no reliable D call. With 4 bases removed from V and 5 bases from J, the gap between germline ends came to 6 bases. This CDR3 contains 12 residues. Germline assignment: CDR1 SGHTA and CDR2 FQGNSA. The CDR3 DNA sequence: TGTGCCAGCAGCTCGTACCATCAGCCCCAGCATTTT. Its protein is CASSSYHQPQHF.

This clonotype was observed a single time. The rearrangement links TRBV10-3 to TRBJ1-6; tentative D call: TRBD1 (5 bases). This CDR3 is built from 16 residues. Germline CDR1 is ENHRY and CDR2 is SYGVKD. V lost 2 bases and J lost 10, with 18 bases in between. This CDR3 reads CAISEGVGAGWSPLHF. The CDR3 nucleotides read TGTGCCATCAGTGAGGGGGTCGGGGCAGGGTGGTCACCCCTCCACTTT.

Concerning this clonotype: A clone one base away is much larger, so this may be a read error. The CDR3 spells CASSRGGASLDTRYF. CDR3 nucleotide sequence: TGTGCCAGCAGCAGGGGGGGAGCTAGCTTAGATACGCGGTATTTT. The V gene is TRBV9, the J gene TRBJ2-3; weak D call: TRBD2 (7 bases). The length of the CDR3 is 15 residues. Germline V gives CDR1 SGDLS, CDR2 YYNGEE. Full variable domain (outside the CDR3, taken from reference TRBV9 and TRBJ2-3): DSGVTQTPKHLITATGQRVTLRCSPRSGDLSVYWYQQSLDQGLQFLIQYYNGEERAKGNILERFSAQQFPDLHSELNLSSLELGDSALYFCASSRGGASLDTRYFGPGTRLTVL.

This sequence joins TRBV7-9 and TRBJ2-7; 10 bases match TRBD2. V shed 4 bases, J shed 3 bases, and the junction held 6 bases outside the gene matches. Germline V CDR1 and CDR2: SEHNR, FQNEAQ (reference sequence). CDR3 length equals 15 residues. CDR3 sequence (DNA): TGTGCCAGCAGCTCGACGAGCGGGGGGGTCTACGAGCAGTACTTC. This translates into CASSSTSGGVYEQYF.

This chain connects TRBV7-8 to TRBJ2-7; 8 nucleotides agree with TRBD1. The length of the CDR3 is 17 residues. J gave up 2 bases and V 1 base, and 10 bases lay outside the gene matches. CDR1 and CDR2 from the germline V gene are SGHVS and FQNEAQ. Here the CDR3 reads CASSLVPPDRVTYEQYF. The CDR3 DNA sequence: TGTGCCAGCAGCTTAGTCCCGCCGGACAGGGTAACCTACGAGCAGTACTTC.